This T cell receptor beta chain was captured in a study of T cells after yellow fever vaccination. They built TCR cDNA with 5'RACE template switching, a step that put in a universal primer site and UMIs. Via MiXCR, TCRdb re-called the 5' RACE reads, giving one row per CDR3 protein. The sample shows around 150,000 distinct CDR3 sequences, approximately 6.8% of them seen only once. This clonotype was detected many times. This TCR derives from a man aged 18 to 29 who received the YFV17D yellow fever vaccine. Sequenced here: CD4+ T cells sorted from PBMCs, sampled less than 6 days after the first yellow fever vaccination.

The CDR3 spells CASNSELHTGELFF. CDR3 in DNA: TGCGCCAGCAATAGCGAACTACACACCGGGGAGCTGTTTTTT. V and J are TRBV5-1 and TRBJ2-2; the D gene is possibly TRBD2 (5 bases). The CDR3 loop spans 14 amino acids. V lost 6 bases and J lost 3, with 12 bases in between. Germline CDR1 reads SGHRS; CDR2 reads YFSETQ.